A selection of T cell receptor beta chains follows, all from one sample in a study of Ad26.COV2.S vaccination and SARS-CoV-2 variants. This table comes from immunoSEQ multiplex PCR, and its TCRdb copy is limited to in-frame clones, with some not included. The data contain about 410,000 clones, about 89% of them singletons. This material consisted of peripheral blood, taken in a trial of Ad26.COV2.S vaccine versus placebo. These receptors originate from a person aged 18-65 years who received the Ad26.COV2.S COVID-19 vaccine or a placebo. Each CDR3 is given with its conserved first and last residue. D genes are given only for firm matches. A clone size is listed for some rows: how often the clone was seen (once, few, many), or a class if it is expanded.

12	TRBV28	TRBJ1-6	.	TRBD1	CASSTGDSPLHF	TGTGCCAGCAGTACAGGGGATTCACCCCTCCACTTT
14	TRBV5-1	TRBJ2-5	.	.	CASSLHQPGDTQYF	TGCGCCAGCAGCTTGCACCAGCCCGGAGATACCCAGTACTTC
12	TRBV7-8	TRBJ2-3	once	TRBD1	CASSNQGAPQYF	TGTGCCAGCAGCAATCAGGGGGCCCCGCAGTATTTT
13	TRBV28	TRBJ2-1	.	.	CASSFGLNNEQFF	TGTGCCAGCAGTTTCGGGCTGAACAATGAGCAGTTCTTC
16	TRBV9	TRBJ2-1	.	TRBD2	CASSEGTSGLYNEQFF	TGTGCCAGCAGCGAGGGGACTAGCGGCTTATACAATGAGCAGTTCTTC
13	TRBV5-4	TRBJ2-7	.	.	CASSEDIAYEQYF	TGTGCCAGCAGCGAGGACATAGCCTACGAGCAGTACTTC
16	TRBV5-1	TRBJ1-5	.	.	CASSLGSGGPNQPQHF	TGCGCCAGCAGCTTGGGAAGTGGGGGGCCCAATCAGCCCCAGCATTTT
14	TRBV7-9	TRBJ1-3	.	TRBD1	CASSDRGHGNTIYF	TGTGCCAGCAGCGACAGGGGGCATGGAAACACCATATATTTT
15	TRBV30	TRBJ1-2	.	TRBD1	CAWSPRTGSGRGYTF	TGTGCCTGGAGTCCTAGGACAGGTTCCGGGCGAGGCTACACCTTC
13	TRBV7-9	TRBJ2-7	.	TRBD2	CASSLAGGGEQYF	TGTGCCAGCAGCTTAGCCGGCGGGGGCGAGCAGTACTTC
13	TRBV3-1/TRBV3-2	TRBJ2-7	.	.	CASSPYRMGEQYF	TGTGCCAGCAGCCCCTATCGTATGGGCGAGCAGTACTTC
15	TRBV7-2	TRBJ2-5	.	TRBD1	CASSFPTGGAETQYF	TGTGCCAGCAGCTTCCCGACAGGGGGCGCTGAGACCCAGTACTTC
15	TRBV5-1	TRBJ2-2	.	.	CASSGTLANTGELFF	TGCGCCAGCAGCGGCACTCTCGCGAACACCGGGGAGCTGTTTTTT
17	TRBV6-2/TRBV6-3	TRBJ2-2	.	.	CASSYTGGGVNTGELFF	TGTGCCAGCAGTTACACAGGGGGGGGTGTTAACACCGGGGAGCTGTTTTTT
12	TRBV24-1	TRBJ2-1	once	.	CATSDFANEQFF	TGTGCCACCAGTGATTTTGCCAATGAGCAGTTCTTC
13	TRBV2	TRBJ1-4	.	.	CASRAPGLEKLFF	TGTGCCAGCAGAGCCCCGGGACTTGAAAAACTGTTTTTT
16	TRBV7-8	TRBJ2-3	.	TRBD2	CASSPLTSGIPDTQYF	TGTGCCAGCAGCCCACTGACTAGCGGGATTCCAGATACGCAGTATTTT
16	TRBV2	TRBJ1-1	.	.	CASSEPVGGRGTEAFF	TGTGCCAGCAGTGAGCCCGTGGGGGGGAGGGGTACTGAAGCTTTCTTT
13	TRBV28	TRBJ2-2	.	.	CASSLEWTGELFF	TGTGCCAGCAGTTTAGAGTGGACCGGGGAGCTGTTTTTT
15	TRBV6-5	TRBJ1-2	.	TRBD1	CASSSTLGQGVSCTF	TGTGCCAGCAGTTCTACCTTAGGACAGGGTGTGAGCTGCACCTTC
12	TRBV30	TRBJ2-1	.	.	CAWSVQRTPAFF	TGTGCCTGGAGTGTACAGCGGACCCCTGCGTTCTTC
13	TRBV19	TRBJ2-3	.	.	CASRPGGADTQYF	TGTGCCAGTAGACCAGGAGGCGCAGATACGCAGTATTTT
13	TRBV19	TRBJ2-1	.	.	CATRRTSYNEQFF	TGTGCCACCCGGCGGACCTCCTACAATGAGCAGTTCTTC
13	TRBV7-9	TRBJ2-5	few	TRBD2	CASSSTSGETQYF	TGTGCCAGCAGCTCAACTAGCGGGGAGACCCAGTACTTC
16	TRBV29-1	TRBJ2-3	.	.	CSVGPPTRPIPDTQYF	TGCAGCGTTGGGCCCCCGACCCGACCCATCCCAGATACGCAGTATTTT
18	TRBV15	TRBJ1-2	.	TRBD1	CATSRGVLGTGSLRGYTF	TGTGCCACCAGCAGAGGAGTCCTCGGGACAGGGTCGCTTCGTGGCTACACCTTC
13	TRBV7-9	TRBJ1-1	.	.	CASSLFLDGEAFF	TGTGCCAGCAGCTTATTTTTGGACGGTGAAGCTTTCTTT
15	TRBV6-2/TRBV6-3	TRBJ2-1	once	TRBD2	CASSYRLAGINEQFF	TGTGCCAGCAGTTACCGACTAGCGGGAATCAATGAGCAGTTCTTC
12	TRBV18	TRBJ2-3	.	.	CASSDVREGQYF	TGTGCCAGCTCCGACGTCCGGGAAGGGCAGTATTTT
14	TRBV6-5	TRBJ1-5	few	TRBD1	CASSLTGGNQPQHF	TGTGCCAGCAGCTTGACAGGGGGCAATCAGCCCCAGCATTTT
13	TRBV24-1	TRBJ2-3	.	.	CATSGGVRDTQYF	TGTGCCACCAGTGGAGGGGTGAGAGATACGCAGTATTTT
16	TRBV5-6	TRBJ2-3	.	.	CASSLETGGLTDTQYF	TGTGCCAGCAGCTTGGAGACGGGCGGACTCACAGATACGCAGTATTTT
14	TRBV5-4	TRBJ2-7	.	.	CASSLFDRIYEQYF	TGTGCCAGCAGCTTATTCGACAGGATCTACGAGCAGTACTTC
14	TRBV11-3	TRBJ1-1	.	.	CASSRNQVVTEAFF	TGTGCCAGCAGCCGGAATCAGGTGGTCACTGAAGCTTTCTTT
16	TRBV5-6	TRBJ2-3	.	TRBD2	CASSLLAGGSTDTQYF	TGTGCCAGCAGCCTACTAGCGGGAGGCAGCACAGATACGCAGTATTTT
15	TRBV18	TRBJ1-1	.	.	CASSSQGSLNTEAFF	TGTGCCAGCTCATCACAGGGTTCCCTGAACACTGAAGCTTTCTTT
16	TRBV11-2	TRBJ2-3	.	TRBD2	CASSFLAGGYTDTQYF	TGTGCCAGCAGCTTTCTAGCGGGAGGCTACACAGATACGCAGTATTTT
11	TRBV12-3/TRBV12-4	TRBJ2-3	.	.	CASSFSDTQYF	TGTGCCAGCAGTTTTTCAGATACGCAGTATTTT
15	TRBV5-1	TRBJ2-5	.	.	CASSSTRGAKETQYF	TGCGCCAGCAGCTCGACTAGAGGGGCCAAAGAGACCCAGTACTTC
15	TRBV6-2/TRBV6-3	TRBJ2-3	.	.	CASSYATLATDTQYF	TGTGCCAGCAGTTACGCTACCCTGGCCACAGATACGCAGTATTTT
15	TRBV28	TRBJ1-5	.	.	CASSRKGGINQPQHF	TGTGCCAGCAGTCGTAAGGGGGGGATTAATCAGCCCCAGCATTTT
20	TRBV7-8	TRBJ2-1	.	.	CASSLVLVEAGTQWSDEQFF	TGTGCCAGCAGCTTAGTCTTGGTGGAAGCCGGGACCCAGTGGTCAGATGAGCAGTTCTTC
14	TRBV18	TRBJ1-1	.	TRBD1	CASSPTAGGTEAFF	TGTGCCAGCTCACCAACGGCAGGGGGGACTGAAGCTTTCTTT
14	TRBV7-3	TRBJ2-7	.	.	CASSLTRDTPLLYF	TGTGCCAGCAGCTTAACCCGGGACACCCCTCTTTTGTACTTC
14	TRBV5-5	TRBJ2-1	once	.	CASSLDSSYNEQFF	TGTGCCAGCAGCCTGGACAGCTCCTACAATGAGCAGTTCTTC
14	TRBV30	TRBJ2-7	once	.	CAWSVGAASYEQYF	TGTGCCTGGAGTGTAGGAGCTGCCTCCTACGAGCAGTACTTC
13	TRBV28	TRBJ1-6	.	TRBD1	CASRTGLNSPLHF	TGTGCCAGCAGGACAGGGCTTAATTCACCCCTCCACTTT